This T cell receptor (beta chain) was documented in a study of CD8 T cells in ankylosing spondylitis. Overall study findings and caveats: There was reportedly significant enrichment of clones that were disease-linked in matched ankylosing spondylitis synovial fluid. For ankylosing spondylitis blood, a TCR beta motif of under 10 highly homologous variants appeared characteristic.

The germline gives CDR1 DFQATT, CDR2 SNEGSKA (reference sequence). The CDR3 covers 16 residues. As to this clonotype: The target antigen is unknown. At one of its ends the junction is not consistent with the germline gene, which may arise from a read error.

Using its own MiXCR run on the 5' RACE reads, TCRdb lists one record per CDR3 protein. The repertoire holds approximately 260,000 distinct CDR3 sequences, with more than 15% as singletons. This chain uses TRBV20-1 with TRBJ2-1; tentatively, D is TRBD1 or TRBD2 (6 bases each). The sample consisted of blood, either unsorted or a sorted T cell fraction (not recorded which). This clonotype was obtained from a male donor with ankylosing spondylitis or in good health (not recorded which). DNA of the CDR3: TGCAGTGCTGGAGAGGACAGTTCGGGAGTAGGCAATGAGCAGTTCTTC. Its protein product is CSAGEDSSGVGNEQFF.